This TCR beta chain was sequenced for a study of blood T cell repertoires in COVID-19. Study at large: Sites in the United States, Italy and Spain provided acute and convalescent COVID-19 samples. Sources were T cells, B-cell-depleted T cells, or PBMCs; the material itself was cDNA or gDNA.

Authors' processing steps: Estimated nucleated cell counts came from reference gene primer amplification. The repertoire was sequenced with immunoSEQ multiplex PCR; TCRdb's copy has only in-frame clones and lacks some. V and J calls plus clone size are reproduced from that table; the DNA served to infer D and trimming. The sample shows roughly 350,000 clones, around nine tenths of them seen only once. The CDR3 covers 15 residues. Deletions cut 0 bases from V and 2 bases from J, with 14 bases between. Germline CDR1 is SQVTM and CDR2 is ANQGSEA. The chain links TRBV29-1 to TRBJ2-7; TRBD1 is a possible D gene (5 bases). Sample: peripheral blood. The TCR was taken from a woman aged 65 to 85 with COVID-19, enrolled during active disease. The CDR3 DNA follows: TGCAGCGTTGAAGATCGGCAGGGATTGGCCTACGAGCAGTACTTC. Its translation: CSVEDRQGLAYEQYF.